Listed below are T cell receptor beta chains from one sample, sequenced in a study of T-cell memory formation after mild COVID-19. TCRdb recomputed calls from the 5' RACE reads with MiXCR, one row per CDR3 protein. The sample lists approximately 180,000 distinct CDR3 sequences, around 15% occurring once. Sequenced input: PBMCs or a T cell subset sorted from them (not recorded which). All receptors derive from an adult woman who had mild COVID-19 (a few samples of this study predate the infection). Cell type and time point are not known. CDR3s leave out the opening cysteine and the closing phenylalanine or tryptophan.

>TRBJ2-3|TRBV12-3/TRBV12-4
ASSLDQASDTQY
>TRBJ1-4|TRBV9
ASSVERSPGEKLF
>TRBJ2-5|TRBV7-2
ASSLGSGGWETQY
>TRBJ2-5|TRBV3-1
ASSQGSRGGQETQY
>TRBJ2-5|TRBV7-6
ASSLYPQGAETQY
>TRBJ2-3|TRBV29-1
SGGPESTDTQY
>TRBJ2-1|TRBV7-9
ASSFGTSGSDEQF
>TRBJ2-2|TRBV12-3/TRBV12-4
ASSLLTTGELF
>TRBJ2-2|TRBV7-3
ASSPPGRGGLTGELF
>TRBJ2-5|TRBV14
ASSRASYQETQY
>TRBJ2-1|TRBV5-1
ASRRAGGPYNEQF
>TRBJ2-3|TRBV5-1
ATRTGGPLRDTQY
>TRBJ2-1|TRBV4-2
ASSQVRGSYNEQF
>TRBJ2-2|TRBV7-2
ASAVGVTNTGELF
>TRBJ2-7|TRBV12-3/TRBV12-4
ASSWGQAYEQY
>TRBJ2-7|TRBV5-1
ASSFTGTSEQY
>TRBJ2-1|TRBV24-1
ATSDPDRGHHNEQF
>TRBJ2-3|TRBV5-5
ASSLASASGGRDTQY
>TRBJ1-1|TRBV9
ASSGGFQYTEAF
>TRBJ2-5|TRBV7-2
ASSPSSGSPWETQY
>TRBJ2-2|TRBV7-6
ASSLGLGSPSNTGELF
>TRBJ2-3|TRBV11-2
ASSHLAGGTDTQY
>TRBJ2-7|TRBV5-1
ASSPGASRREQY
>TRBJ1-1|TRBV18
ASSPVADREAF
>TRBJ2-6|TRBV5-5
ASSTGQGATFLSGANVLT
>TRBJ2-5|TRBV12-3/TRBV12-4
ASSPWGGDKETQY
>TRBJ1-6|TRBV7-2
ASSLVGLGTLH
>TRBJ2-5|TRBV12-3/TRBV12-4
ASSFSLGLQETQY
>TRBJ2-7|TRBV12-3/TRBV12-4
ASTLAGGPRTEQY
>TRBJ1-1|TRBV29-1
SVVGASLDTEAF
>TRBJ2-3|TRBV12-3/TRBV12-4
ASRPQTYPFFSLDTDTQY
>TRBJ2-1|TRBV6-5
ASSYSNLNEQF